This paragraph reports one TCR beta chain. What it binds is not known. This specimen belongs to a study of beta chain features in type 1 diabetes. Study-wide results and limits: Type 1 diabetes patients had TCRB CDR3s that were shorter (moderately but significantly so) in all four CD4+ subsets. Naive, central memory and Treg TCRB repertoires seemed to resemble each other more closely in patients than they did in healthy donors.

Expressed TCRB transcripts were sequenced after all isolated RNA was converted to cDNA. The repertoire was sequenced with immunoSEQ multiplex PCR; TCRdb's copy has only in-frame clones and lacks some. There are 330,000 or so clones in the sample; about 19% occur only once, and approximately 0.046% lies in the top ten. Trimming cost V 0 bases and J 2 bases; bases outside gene matches: 5. Germline CDR1 PRHDT, CDR2 FYEKMQ (reference sequence). CDR3 size: 16 residues. CD4+ naive, central memory, regulatory and stem cell-like memory subsets were isolated by sorting on CD45RO/CCR7/CD25/CD127/CD95/CD27. The chain is built from TRBV13 and TRBJ2-7, with 9 positions matching TRBD2. Sequenced material: naive CD4+ T cells from blood. The receptor was derived from a woman aged 18 to 35 in good health. Here the CDR3 DNA reads TGTGCCAGCAGCTTAGGAGGCCAGCGGGGGGCCTACGAGCAGTACTTC. Encoded protein: CASSLGGQRGAYEQYF. Looking up the rest from reference TRBV13 and TRBJ2-7 gives the full variable domain: AAGVIQSPRHLIKEKRETATLKCYPIPRHDTVYWYQQGPGQDPQFLISFYEKMQSDKGSIPDRFSAQQFSDYHSELNMSSLELGDSALYFCASSLGGQRGAYEQYFGPGTRLTVT.